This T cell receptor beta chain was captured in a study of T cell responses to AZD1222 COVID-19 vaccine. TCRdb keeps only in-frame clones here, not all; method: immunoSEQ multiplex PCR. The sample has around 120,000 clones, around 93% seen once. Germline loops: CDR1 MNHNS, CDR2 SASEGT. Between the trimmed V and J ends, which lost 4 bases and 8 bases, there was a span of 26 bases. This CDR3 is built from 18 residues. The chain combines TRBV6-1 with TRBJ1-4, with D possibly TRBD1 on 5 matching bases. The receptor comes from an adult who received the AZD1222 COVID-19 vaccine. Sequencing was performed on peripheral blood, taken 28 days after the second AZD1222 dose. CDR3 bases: TGTGCCAGCAGTGCCGTCCCCCCCAGGGCCCGAGAAGGAGAAAAACTGTTTTTT. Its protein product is CASSAVPPRAREGEKLFF.